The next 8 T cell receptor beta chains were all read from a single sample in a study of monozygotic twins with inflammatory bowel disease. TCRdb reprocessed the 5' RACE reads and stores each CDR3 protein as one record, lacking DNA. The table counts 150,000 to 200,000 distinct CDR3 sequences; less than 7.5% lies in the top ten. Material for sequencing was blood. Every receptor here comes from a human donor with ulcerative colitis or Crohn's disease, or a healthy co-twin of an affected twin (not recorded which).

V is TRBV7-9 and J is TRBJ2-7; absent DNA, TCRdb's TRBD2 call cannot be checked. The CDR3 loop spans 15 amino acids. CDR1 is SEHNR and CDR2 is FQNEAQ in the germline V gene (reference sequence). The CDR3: CASSLGGGGAYEQYF.

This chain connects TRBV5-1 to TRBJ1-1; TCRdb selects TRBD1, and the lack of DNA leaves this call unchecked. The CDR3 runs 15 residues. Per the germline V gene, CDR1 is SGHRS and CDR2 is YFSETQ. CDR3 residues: CASSLVSGGWTEAFF.

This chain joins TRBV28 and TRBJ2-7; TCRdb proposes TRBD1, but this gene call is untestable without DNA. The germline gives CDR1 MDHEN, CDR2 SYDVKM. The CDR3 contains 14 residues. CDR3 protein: CASSSPVVPYEQYF.

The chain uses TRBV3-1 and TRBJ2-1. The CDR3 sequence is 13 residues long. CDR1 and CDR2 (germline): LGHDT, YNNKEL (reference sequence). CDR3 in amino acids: CASSQDYNHEQFF.

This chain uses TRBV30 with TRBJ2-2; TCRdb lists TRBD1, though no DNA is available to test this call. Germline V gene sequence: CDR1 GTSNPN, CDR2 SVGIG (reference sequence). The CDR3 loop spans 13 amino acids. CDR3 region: CAWRTGGPGELFF.

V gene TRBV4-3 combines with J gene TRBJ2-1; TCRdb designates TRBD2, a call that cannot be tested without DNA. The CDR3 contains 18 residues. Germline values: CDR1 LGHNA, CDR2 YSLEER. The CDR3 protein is CASSQDHPVAGDSGEQFF.

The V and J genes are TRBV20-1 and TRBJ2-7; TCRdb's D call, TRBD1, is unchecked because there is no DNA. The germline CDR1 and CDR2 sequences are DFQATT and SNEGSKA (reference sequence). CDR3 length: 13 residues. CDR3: CSVQRLQGYEQYF.

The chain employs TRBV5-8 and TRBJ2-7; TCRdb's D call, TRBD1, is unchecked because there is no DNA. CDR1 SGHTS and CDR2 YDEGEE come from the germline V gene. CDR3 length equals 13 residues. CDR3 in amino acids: CASSFSRQYEQYF.